Detailed here is one T cell receptor (beta chain). This sample stems from a study of blood T cell repertoires in COVID-19. Across the whole study: COVID-19 samples from acute and convalescent phases originated in the United States, Italy and Spain. T cells, B-cell-depleted T cells, or PBMCs provided the cDNA or gDNA that served as material.

The V end lost 5 bases, the J end lost 2 bases, and 10 bases lay between the germline ends. The CDR3 contains 14 residues. The germline V gene has CDR1 SGHRS and CDR2 YFSETQ. Original analysis: The assay estimated nucleated cells by amplifying reference gene primers. Sequencing was performed with immunoSEQ multiplex PCR; in TCRdb, only in-frame clones are kept and a portion is missing. V, J and clone size reflect that table, while D and trimming were determined from the DNA. The sample comprises 150,000 to 200,000 clones, 70% to 90% of which are singletons, and about 4% rests with the top ten. The sequenced sample consisted of peripheral blood. The rearrangement joins TRBV5-1 to TRBJ2-2; D unresolved. The sequence was obtained from a woman in her twenties or thirties with acute or convalescent COVID-19. CDR3 in amino acids: CASRELLNTGELFF. The DNA for the CDR3 is TGCGCCAGCAGGGAGCTTCTAAACACCGGGGAGCTGTTTTTT.